This T cell receptor (beta chain) was documented in a study of control samples from healthy donors and cancer patients. The V end was cut by 8 bases, the J end by 0 bases, with 8 bases between. The CDR3 runs 14 residues. Germline CDR1 reads MGHRA; CDR2 reads YSYEKL. Assay used: immunoSEQ multiplex PCR; TCRdb lists only in-frame clones, some missing. The sample gives 350,000 to 450,000 clones, around 90% of which show up once; approximately 6.3% is in the top ten. The sequencing sample was made of PBMCs. The chain uses TRBV4-1 and TRBJ2-6; D uncertain. The receptor's source is a man aged 35 to 55 with head and neck cancer. The CDR3: CASALNSGANVLTF. The CDR3 bases are TGCGCCAGCGCTCTAAACTCTGGGGCCAACGTCCTGACTTTC.